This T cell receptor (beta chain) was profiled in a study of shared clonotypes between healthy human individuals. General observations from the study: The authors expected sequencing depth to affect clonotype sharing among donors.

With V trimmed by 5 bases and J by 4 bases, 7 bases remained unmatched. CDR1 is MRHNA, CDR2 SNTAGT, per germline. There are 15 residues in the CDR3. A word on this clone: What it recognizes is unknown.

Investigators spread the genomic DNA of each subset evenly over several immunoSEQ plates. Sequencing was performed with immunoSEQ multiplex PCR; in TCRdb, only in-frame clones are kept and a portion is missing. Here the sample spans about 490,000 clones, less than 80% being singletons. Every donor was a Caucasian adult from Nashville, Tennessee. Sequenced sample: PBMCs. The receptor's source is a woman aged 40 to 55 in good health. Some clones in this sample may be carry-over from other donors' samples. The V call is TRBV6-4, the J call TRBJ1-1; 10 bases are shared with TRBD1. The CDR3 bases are TGTGCCAGCAGTCCCGGGACAGGGGAGGTCACTGAAGCTTTCTTT. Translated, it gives CASSPGTGEVTEAFF.